This TCR beta chain derives from a study of blood T cell repertoires in COVID-19. At the level of the study: Whether acute or convalescent, the COVID-19 samples came from the United States, Italy and Spain. Nucleic acid was either cDNA or gDNA, and it came from T cells, B-cell-depleted T cells, or PBMCs.

As processed by the authors: Reference gene primer amplification yielded estimated nucleated cell counts. Using immunoSEQ multiplex PCR, the repertoire was profiled, and TCRdb retains in-frame clones only, with some absent. V, J and clone size derive from that table, while D and trimming were established from the DNA sequence. The sample has approximately 330,000 clones, roughly 90% seen once. V trimming: 4 bases; J trimming: 0 bases; junction bases outside the gene matches: 2. Germline-derived CDR1 and CDR2 are LGHNA and YSLEER. The CDR3 consists of 17 residues. The sample comprised peripheral blood. The sequence derives from a woman aged 50 to 60 with active or convalescent COVID-19. This sequence joins TRBV4-3 and TRBJ2-1; 14 bases agree with TRBD2. This CDR3 is CASSLGTSGSSYNEQFF. The CDR3 DNA is TGCGCCAGCAGCCTGGGGACTAGCGGGAGCTCCTACAATGAGCAGTTCTTC.